Shown below are 3 T cell receptor beta chains from a single sample sequenced in a study of blood T cell repertoires in COVID-19 (dated by TCRdb to between 2020 and 2021). The library came from the immunoSEQ multiplex PCR assay. TCRdb obtained this table from immuneACCESS and retained in-frame rearrangements with V and J assigned. These tables miss some clones; where compared with another copy, unresolved V genes account for less than half of the shortfall, and the remainder is unexplained. Recorded for this sample are under 250,000 clones; 65% to 85% of them occurred a single time. The biggest ten clones account for roughly 2.9% of the sample. Sequenced input: peripheral blood. Receptors were obtained from a man aged 50 to 59 with active or convalescent COVID-19.

The rearrangement uses TRBV5-1 and TRBJ2-7, with D possibly being TRBD2 (6 bases). V lost 4 bases and J 4 bases, leaving 15 bases between the germline ends. CDR3 length: 14 amino acids. The germline V gene has CDR1 SGHRS and CDR2 YFSETQ. The CDR3 sequence is CASSPEGTRYEQYF. CDR3 nucleotides: TGCGCCAGCAGCCCGGAGGGAACTAGGTACGAGCAGTACTTC.

The CDR3 bases are TGTGCCAGCAAAGGGGGGGCGGCCCGAATAAGCGAGCAGTACTTC. This translates into CASKGGAARISEQYF. J is TRBJ2-7 and V is TRBV27; maybe TRBD2 (7 bases). CDR1 and CDR2 (germline): MNHEY, SMNVEV (reference sequence). The CDR3 runs 15 residues. V lost 7 bases, J lost 6 bases, and 22 bases lay in between.

The V call is TRBV5-1, the J call TRBJ2-7; D remains ambiguous. Germline V gene sequence: CDR1 SGHRS, CDR2 YFSETQ. The V end lost 0 bases, the J end lost 4 bases, and 8 bases lay between the germline ends. The CDR3 extends over 13 amino acids. CDR3 region: CASSLVTEYEQYF. The CDR3 DNA sequence: TGCGCCAGCAGCTTGGTGACGGAGTACGAGCAGTACTTC.